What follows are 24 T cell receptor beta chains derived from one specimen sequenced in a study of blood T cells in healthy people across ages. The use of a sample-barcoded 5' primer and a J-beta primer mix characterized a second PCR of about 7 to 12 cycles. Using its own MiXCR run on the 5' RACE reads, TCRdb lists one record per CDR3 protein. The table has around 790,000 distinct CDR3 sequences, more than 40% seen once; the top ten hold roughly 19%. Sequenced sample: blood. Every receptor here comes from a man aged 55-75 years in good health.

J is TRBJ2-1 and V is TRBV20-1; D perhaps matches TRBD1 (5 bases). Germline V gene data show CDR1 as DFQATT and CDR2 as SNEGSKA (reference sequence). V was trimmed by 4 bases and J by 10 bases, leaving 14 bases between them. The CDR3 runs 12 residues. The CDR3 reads CSANRRVGEQFF. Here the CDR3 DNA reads TGCAGTGCTAACCGCAGGGTAGGGGAGCAGTTCTTC.

CDR3 protein: CASSQGSGEVYEQYF. CDR3 DNA: TGTGCCAGCAGCCAAGGATCTGGGGAGGTCTACGAGCAGTACTTC. The V call is TRBV3-1, the J call TRBJ2-7; maybe TRBD2 (6 bases). The CDR3 is 15 residues long. V lost 1 base to trimming and J lost 3 bases, with 13 bases between them. Germline V CDR1 and CDR2: LGHDT, YNNKEL (reference sequence).

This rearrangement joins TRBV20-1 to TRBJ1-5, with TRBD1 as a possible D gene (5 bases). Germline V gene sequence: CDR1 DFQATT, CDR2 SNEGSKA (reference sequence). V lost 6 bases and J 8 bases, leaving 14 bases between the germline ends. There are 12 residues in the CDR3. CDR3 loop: CSAAGGIEPQHF. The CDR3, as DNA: TGCAGTGCAGCGGGGGGGATAGAGCCCCAGCATTTT.

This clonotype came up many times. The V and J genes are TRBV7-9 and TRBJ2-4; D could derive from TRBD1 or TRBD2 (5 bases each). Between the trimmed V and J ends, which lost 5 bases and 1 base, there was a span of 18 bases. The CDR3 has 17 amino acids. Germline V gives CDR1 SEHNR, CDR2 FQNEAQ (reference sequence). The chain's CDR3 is CASSTPGPRSAKNIQYF. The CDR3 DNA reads TGTGCCAGCAGCACGCCGGGGCCTAGGTCTGCCAAAAACATTCAGTACTTC.

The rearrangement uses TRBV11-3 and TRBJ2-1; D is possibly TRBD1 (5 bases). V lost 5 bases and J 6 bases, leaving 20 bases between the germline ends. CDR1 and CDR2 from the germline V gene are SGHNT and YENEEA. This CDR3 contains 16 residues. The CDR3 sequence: CASSVQGGYGANEQFF. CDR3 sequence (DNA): TGTGCCAGCAGCGTCCAGGGCGGCTATGGGGCCAATGAGCAGTTCTTC. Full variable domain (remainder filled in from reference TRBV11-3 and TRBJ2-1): EAGVVQSPRYKIIEKKQPVAFWCNPISGHNTLYWYLQNLGQGPELLIRYENEEAVDDSQLPKDRFSAERLKGVDSTLKIQPAELGDSAVYLCASSVQGGYGANEQFFGPGTRLTVL.

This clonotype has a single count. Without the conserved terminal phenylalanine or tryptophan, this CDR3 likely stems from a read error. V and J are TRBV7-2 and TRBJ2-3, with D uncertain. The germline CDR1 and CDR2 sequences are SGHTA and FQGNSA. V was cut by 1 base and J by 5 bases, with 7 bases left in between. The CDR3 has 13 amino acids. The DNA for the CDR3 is TGTGCCAGCAGCTTAGGCAAGAAAGATACGCAGTATTGT. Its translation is CASSLGKKDTQYC.

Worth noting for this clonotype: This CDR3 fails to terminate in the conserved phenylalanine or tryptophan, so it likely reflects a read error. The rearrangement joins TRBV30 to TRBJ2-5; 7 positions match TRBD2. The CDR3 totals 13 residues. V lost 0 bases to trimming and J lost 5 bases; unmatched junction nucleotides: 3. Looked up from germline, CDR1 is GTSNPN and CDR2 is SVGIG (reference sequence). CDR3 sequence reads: CAWSVGTTETQYL. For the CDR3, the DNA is TGTGCCTGGAGTGTCGGGACTACGGAGACCCAGTACTTA.

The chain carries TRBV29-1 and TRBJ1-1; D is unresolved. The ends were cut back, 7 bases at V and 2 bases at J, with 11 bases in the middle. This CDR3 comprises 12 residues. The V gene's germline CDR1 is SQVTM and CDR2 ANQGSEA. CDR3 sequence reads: CSAAVGNTEAFF. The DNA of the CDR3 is TGCAGCGCCGCCGTAGGTAACACTGAAGCTTTCTTT.

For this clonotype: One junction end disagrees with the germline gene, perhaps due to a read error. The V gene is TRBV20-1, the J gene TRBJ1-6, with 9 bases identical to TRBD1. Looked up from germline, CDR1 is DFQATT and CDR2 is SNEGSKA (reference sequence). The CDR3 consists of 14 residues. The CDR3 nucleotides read TGCAGTGCTGTTGGGGACAGGGATAATTCACTCCTCCACTTT. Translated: CSAVGDRDNSLLHF.

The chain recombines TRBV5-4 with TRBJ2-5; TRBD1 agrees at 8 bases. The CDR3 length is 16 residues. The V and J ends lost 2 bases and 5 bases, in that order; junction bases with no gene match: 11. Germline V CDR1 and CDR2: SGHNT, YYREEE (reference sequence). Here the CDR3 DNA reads TGTGCCAGCAGCTTATTGGACAGGGCACTCGGGGAGACCCAGTACTTC. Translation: CASSLLDRALGETQYF.

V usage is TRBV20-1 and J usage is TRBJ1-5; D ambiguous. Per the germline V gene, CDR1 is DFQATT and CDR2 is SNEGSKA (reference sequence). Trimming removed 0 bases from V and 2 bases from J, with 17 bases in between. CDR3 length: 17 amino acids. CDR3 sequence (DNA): TGCAGTGCTAGAGATCCCAATGAAGGCTTTGGCAATCAGCCCCAGCATTTT. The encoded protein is CSARDPNEGFGNQPQHF.

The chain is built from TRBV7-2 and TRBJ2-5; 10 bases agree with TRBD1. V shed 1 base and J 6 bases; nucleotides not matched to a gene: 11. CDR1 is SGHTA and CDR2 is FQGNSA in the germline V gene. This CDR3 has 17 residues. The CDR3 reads CASSLGARQGAFKTQYF. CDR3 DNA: TGTGCCAGCAGCTTAGGAGCTCGACAGGGGGCGTTTAAGACCCAGTACTTC. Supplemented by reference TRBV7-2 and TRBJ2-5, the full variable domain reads GAGVSQSPSNKVTEKGKDVELRCDPISGHTALYWYRQSLGQGLEFLIYFQGNSAPDKSGLPSDRFSAERTGGSVSTLTIQRTQQEDSAVYLCASSLGARQGAFKTQYFGPGTRLLVL.

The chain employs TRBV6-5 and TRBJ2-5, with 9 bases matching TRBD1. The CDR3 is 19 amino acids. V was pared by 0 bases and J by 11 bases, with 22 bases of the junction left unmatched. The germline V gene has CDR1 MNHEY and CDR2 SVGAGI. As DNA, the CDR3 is TGTGCCAGCAGTTACTCGAAAATGGTTTTGGGACAGGGAGAGCCAGAGCAGTACTTC. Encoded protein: CASSYSKMVLGQGEPEQYF.

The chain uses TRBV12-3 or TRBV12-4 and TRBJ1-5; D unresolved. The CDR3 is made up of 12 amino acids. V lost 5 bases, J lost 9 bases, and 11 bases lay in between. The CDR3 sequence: CASSQTKGPQHF. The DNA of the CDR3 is TGTGCCAGCAGTCAAACAAAGGGGCCCCAGCATTTT.

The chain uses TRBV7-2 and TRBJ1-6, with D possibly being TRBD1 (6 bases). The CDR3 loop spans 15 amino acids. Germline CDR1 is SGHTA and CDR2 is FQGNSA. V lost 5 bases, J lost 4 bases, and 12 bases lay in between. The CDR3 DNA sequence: TGTGCCAGCAGCACGAAGGGGGGATATAATTCACCCCTCCACTTT. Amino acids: CASSTKGGYNSPLHF.

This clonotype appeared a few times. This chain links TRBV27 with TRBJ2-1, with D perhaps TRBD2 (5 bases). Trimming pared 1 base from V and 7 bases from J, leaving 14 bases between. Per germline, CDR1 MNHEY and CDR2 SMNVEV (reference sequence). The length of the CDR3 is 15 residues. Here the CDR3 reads CASSLLAGLGNEQFF. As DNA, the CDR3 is TGTGCCAGCAGTTTATTGGCGGGCTTGGGTAATGAGCAGTTCTTC.

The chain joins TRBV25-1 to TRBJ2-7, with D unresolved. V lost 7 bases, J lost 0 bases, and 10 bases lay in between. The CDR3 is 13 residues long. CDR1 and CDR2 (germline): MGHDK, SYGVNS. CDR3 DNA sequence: TGTGCCAGCATAGAACCTCACTCCTACGAGCAGTACTTC. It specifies CASIEPHSYEQYF.

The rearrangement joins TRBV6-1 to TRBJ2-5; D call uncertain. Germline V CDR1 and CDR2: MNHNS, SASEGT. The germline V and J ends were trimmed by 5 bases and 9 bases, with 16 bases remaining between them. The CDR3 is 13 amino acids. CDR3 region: CASSHPRKDAQYF. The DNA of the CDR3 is TGTGCCAGCAGTCATCCTAGAAAAGATGCCCAGTACTTC.

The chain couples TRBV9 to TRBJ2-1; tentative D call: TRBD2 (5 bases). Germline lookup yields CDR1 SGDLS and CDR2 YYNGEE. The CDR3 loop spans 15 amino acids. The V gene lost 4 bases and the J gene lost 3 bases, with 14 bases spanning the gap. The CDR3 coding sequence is TGTGCCAGCAGCAACGAGGGAAGCTTCTACAATGAGCAGTTCTTC. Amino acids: CASSNEGSFYNEQFF.

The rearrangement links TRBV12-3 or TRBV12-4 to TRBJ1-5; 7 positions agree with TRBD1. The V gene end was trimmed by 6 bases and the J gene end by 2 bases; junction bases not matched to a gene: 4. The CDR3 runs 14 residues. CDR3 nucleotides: TGTGCCAGCAGAACTACAGGGGGCAATCAGCCCCAGCATTTT. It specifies CASRTTGGNQPQHF.

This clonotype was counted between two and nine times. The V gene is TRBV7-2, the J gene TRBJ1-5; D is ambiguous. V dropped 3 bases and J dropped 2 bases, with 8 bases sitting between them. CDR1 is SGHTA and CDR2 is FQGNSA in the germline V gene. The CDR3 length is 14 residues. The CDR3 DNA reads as TGTGCCAGCAGCTTTCGAGGTGGCAATCAGCCCCAGCATTTT. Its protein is CASSFRGGNQPQHF.

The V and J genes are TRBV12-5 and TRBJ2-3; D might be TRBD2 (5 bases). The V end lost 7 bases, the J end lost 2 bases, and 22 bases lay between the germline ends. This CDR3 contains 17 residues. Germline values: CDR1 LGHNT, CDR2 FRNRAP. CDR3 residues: CASAPPLASLTTDTQYF. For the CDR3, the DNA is TGTGCTAGTGCCCCCCCTTTAGCTAGCCTGACCACAGATACGCAGTATTTT.

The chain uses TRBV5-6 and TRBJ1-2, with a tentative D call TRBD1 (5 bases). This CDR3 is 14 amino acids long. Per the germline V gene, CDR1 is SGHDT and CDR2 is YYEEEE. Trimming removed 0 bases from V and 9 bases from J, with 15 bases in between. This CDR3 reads CASSLESGKLSYTF. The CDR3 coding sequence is TGTGCCAGCAGCTTGGAGTCAGGGAAGTTGAGCTACACCTTC.

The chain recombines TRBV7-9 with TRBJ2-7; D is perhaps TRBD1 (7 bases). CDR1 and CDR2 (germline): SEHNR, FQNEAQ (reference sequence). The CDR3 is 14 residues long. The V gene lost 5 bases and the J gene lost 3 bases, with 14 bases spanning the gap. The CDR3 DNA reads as TGTGCCAGCAGCACCGGGGGACAGCTCTACGAGCAGTACTTC. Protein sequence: CASSTGGQLYEQYF.